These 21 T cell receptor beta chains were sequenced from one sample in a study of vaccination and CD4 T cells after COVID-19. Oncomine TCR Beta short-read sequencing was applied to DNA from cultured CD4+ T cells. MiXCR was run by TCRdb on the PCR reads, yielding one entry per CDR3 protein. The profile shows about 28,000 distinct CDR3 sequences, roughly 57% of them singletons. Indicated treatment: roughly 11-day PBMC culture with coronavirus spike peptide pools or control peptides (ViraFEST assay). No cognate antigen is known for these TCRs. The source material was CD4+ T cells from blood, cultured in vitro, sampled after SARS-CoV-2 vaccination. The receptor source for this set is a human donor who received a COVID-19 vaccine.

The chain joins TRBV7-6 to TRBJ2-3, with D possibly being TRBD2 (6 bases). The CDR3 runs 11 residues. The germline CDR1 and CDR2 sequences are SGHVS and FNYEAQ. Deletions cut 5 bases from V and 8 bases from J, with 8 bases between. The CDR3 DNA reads TGTGCCAGCAGCCTGGGAGGTACGCAGTATTTT. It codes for CASSLGGTQYF. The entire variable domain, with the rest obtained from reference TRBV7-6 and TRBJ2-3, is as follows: GAGVSQSPRYKVTKRGQDVALRCDPISGHVSLYWYRQALGQGPEFLTYFNYEAQQDKSGLPNDRFSAERPEGSISTLTIQRTEQRDSAMYRCASSLGGTQYFGPGTRLTVL.

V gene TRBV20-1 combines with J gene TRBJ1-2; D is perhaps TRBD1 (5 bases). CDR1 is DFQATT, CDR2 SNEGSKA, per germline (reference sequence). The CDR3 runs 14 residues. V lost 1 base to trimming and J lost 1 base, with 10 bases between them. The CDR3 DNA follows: TGCAGTGCTAGAGGGCGAGGGGATAACTATGGCTACACCTTC. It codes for CSARGRGDNYGYTF.

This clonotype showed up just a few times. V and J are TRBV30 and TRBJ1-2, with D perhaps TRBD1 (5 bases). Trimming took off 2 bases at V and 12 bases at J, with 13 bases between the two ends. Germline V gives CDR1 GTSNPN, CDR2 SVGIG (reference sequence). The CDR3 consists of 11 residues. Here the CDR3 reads CAWSPGGGNTF. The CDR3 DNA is TGTGCCTGGAGTCCCGGGGGAGGGAACACCTTC.

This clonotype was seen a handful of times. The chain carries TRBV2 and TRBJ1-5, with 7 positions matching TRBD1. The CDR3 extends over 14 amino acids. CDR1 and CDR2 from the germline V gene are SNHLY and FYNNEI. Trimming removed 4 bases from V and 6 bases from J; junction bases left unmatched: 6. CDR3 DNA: TGTGCCAGCAGTGTAGGCCAGGGGGGTCAGCCCCAGCATTTT. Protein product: CASSVGQGGQPQHF.

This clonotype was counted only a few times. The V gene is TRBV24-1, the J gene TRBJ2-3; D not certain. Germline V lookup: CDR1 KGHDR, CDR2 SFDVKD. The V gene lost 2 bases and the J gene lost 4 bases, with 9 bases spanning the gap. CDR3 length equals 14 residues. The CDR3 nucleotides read TGTGCCACCAGTGATTCTTGGCGGTCAGATACGCAGTATTTT. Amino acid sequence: CATSDSWRSDTQYF.

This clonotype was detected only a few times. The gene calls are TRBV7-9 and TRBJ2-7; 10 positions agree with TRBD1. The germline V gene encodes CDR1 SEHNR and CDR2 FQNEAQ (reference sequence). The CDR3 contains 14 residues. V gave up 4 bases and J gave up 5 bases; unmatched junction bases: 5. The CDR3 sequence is CASSSGTGVHEQYF. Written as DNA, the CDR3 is TGTGCCAGCAGCTCCGGGACAGGGGTCCACGAGCAGTACTTC.

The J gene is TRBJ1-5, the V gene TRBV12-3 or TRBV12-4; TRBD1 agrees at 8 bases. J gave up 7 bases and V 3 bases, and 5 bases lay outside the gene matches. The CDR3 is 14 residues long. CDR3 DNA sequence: TGTGCCAGCAGTTTTTCAGGGGGCGTACAGCCCCAGCATTTT. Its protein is CASSFSGGVQPQHF.

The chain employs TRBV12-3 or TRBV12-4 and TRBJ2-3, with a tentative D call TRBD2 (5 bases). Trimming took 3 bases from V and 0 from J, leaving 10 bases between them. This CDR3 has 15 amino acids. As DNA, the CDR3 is TGTGCCAGCAGTTTCGGGGTGACTAGCACAGATACGCAGTATTTT. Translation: CASSFGVTSTDTQYF.

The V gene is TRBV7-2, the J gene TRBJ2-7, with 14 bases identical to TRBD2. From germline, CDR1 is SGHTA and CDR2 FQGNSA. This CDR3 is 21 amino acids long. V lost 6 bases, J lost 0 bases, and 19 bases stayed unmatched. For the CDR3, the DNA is TGTGCCAGCAGAACCGGGACTAGCGGGAGTTATGGCCTCCAGAGCTCCTACGAGCAGTACTTC. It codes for CASRTGTSGSYGLQSSYEQYF. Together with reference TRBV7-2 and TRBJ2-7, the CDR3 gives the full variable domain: GAGVSQSPSNKVTEKGKDVELRCDPISGHTALYWYRQSLGQGLEFLIYFQGNSAPDKSGLPSDRFSAERTGGSVSTLTIQRTQQEDSAVYLCASRTGTSGSYGLQSSYEQYFGPGTRLTVT.

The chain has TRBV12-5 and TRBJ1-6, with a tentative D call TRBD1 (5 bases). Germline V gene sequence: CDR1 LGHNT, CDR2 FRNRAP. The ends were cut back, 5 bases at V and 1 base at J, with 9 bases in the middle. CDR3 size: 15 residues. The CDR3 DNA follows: TGTGCTAGTGGTATGAAGGGGTCCTATAATTCACCCCTCCACTTT. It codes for CASGMKGSYNSPLHF.

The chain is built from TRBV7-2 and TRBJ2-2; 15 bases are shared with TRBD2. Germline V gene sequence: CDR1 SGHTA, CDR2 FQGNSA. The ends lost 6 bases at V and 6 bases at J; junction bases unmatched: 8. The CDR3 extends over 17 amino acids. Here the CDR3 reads CASRRTSGGGSPGELFF. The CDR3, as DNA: TGTGCCAGCAGAAGGACTAGCGGGGGGGGATCACCCGGGGAGCTGTTTTTT.

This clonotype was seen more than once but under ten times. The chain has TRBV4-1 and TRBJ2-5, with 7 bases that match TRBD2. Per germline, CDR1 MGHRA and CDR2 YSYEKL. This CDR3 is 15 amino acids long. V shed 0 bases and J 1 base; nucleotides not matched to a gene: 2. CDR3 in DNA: TGCGCCAGCAGCCAAGAACCTAGCGGCCAAGAGACCCAGTACTTC. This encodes CASSQEPSGQETQYF.

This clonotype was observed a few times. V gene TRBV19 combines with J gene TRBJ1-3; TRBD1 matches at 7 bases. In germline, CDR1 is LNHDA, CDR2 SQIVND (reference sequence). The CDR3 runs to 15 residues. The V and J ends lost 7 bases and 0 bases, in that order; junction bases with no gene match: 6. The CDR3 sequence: CASTTDRDSGNTIYF. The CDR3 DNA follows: TGTGCCAGTACCACCGACAGGGACTCTGGAAACACCATATATTTT.

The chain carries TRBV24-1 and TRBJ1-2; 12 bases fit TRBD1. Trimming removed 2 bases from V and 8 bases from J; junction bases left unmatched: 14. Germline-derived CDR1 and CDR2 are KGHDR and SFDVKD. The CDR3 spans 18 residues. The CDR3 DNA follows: TGTGCCACCAGTGATTCCCGGGACAGGGGGCCGCCGGGTTCAGGCTACACCTTC. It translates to CATSDSRDRGPPGSGYTF.

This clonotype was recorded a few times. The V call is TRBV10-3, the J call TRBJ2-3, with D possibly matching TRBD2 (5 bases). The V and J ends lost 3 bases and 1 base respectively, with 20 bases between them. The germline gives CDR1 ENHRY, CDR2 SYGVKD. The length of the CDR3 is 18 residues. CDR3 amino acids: CAISDRSGRGLGTDTQYF. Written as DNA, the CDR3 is TGTGCCATCAGTGACCGTTCCGGACGGGGTCTAGGCACAGATACGCAGTATTTT.

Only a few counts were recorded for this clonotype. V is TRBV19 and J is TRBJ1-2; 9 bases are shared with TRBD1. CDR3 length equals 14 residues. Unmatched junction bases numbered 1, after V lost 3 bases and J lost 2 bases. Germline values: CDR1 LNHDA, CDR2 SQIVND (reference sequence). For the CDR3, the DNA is TGTGCCAGTAGTATTGGGACAGGGAACTATGGCTACACCTTC. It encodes CASSIGTGNYGYTF.

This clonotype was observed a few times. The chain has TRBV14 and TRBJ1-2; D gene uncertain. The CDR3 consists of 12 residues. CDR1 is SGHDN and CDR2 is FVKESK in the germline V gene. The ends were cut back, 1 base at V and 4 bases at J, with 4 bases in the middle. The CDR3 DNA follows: TGTGCCAGCAGCCAAGGAGTCTATGGCTACACCTTC. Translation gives CASSQGVYGYTF.

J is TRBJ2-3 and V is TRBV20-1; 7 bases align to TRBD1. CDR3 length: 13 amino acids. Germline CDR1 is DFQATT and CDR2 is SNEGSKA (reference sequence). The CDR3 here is CTAPYQGADTQYF. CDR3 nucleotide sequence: TGCACCGCCCCCTACCAGGGGGCAGATACGCAGTATTTT.

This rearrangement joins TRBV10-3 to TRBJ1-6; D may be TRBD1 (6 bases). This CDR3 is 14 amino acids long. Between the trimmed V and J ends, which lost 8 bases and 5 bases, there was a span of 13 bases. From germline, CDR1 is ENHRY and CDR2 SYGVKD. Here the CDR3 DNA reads TGTGCCATCCGGGGGCAGGGGAATAATTCACCCCTCCACTTT. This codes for CAIRGQGNNSPLHF.

The CDR3 DNA reads as TGTGCCATCAGTGAGGGATGGACAGGGGGTAGCACAGATACGCAGTATTTT. As protein: CAISEGWTGGSTDTQYF. This sequence joins TRBV10-3 and TRBJ2-3; TRBD1 matches 10 bases. Germline assignment: CDR1 ENHRY and CDR2 SYGVKD. This CDR3 comprises 17 residues. V was clipped by 2 bases and J by 0 bases; unmatched bases: 5.

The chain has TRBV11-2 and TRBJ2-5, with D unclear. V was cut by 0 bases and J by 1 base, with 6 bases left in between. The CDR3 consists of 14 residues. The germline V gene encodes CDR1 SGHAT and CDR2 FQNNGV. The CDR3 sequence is CASSLEERQETQYF. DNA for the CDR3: TGTGCCAGCAGCTTAGAAGAACGCCAAGAGACCCAGTACTTC.